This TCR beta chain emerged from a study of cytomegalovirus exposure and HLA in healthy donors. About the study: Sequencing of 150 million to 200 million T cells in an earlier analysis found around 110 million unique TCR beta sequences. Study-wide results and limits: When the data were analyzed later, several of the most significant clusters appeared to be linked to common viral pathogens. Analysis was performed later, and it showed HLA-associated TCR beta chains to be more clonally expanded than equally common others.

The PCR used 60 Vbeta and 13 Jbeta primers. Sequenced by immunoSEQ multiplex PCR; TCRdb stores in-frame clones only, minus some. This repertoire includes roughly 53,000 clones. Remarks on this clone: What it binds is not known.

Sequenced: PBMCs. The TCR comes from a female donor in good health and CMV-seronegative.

This CDR3 reads CAISEVGANTEAFF. The CDR3 DNA reads TGTGCCATCAGTGAGGTGGGGGCGAACACTGAAGCTTTCTTT. The gene calls are TRBV10-3 and TRBJ1-1, with a weak D call TRBD1 (6 bases). CDR1 is ENHRY, CDR2 SYGVKD, per germline. With 2 bases removed from V and 1 base from J, the gap between germline ends came to 8 bases. The CDR3 extends over 14 amino acids.